The following is a TCR beta chain sequence with its context. These data come from a study of cytomegalovirus exposure and HLA in healthy donors. Germline V gene data show CDR1 as ENHRY and CDR2 as SYGVKD. After removal of 6 bases from V and 3 bases from J, the junction contained 19 bases not matched to a gene. The CDR3 loop spans 18 amino acids. A multiplex PCR was run with 60 Vbeta primers and 13 Jbeta primers. Clones were read by immunoSEQ multiplex PCR, and TCRdb kept only the in-frame ones, dropping some. This table has around 150,000 clones, 85% appearing once. The chain employs TRBV10-3 and TRBJ1-1; 7 nucleotides align to TRBD1. The specimen was PBMCs. This clonotype was obtained from a man between 18 and 29 years old in good health and CMV-seropositive. CDR3 amino acids: CAIRQTGTADIRDTEAFF. CDR3 nucleotides: TGTGCCATCAGACAAACCGGGACAGCAGATATTCGGGACACTGAAGCTTTCTTT.